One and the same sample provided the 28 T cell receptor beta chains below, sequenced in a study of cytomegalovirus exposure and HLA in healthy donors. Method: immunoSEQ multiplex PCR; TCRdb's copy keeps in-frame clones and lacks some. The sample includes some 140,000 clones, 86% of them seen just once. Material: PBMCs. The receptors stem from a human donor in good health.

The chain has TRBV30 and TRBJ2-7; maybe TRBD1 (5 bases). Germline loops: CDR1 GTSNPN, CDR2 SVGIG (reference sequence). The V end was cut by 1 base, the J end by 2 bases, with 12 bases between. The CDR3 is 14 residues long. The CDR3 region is CAWSGDSATYEQYF. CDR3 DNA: TGTGCCTGGAGTGGAGACAGTGCAACCTACGAGCAGTACTTC.

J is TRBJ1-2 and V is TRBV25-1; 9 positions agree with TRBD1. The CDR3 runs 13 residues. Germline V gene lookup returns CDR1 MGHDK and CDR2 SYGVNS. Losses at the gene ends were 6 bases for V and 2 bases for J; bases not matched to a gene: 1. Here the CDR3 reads CASRGTGNYGYTF. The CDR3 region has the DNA TGTGCCAGCAGGGGGACAGGGAACTATGGCTACACCTTC.

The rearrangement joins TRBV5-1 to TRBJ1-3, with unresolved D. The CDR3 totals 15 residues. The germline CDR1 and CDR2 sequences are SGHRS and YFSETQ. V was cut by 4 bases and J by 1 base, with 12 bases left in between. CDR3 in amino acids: CASSIPTTSGNTIYF. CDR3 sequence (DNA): TGCGCCAGCAGCATACCAACGACTTCTGGAAACACCATATATTTT.

CDR3 sequence reads: CAWTASLRNNYGYTF. The CDR3 DNA is TGTGCCTGGACGGCTTCGCTCAGGAATAACTATGGCTACACCTTC. The gene calls are TRBV30 and TRBJ1-2; D gene ambiguous. The V end lost 4 bases, the J end lost 1 base, and 16 bases lay between the germline ends. This CDR3 has 15 residues. Per the germline V gene, CDR1 is GTSNPN and CDR2 is SVGIG (reference sequence).

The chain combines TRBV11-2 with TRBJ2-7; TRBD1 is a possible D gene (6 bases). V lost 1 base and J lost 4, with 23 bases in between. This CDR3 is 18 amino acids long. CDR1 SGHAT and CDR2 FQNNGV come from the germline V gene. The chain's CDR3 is CASSLGVDRSHSSYEQYF. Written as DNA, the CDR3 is TGTGCCAGCAGCTTAGGGGTAGACAGGTCTCATTCCTCGTACGAGCAGTACTTC.

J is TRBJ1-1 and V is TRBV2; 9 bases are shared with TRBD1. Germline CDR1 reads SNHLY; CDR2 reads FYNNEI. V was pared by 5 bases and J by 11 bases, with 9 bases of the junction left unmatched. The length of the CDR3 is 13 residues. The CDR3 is CASSRRWTGEAFF. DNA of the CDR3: TGTGCCAGCAGTCGAAGATGGACAGGGGAGGCTTTCTTT.

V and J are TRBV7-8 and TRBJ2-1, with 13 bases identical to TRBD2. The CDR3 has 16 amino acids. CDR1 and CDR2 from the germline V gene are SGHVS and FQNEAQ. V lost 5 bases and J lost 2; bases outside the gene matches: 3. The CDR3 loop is CASSRTSGSPYNEQFF. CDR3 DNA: TGTGCCAGCAGCCGGACTAGCGGGAGTCCCTACAATGAGCAGTTCTTC.

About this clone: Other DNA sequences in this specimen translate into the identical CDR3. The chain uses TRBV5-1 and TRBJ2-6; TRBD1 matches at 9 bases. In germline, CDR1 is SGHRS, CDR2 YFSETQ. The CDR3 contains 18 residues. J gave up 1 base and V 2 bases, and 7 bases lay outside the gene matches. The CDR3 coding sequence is TGCGCCAGCAGCTTACATGGACAGGGGACTTCTGGGGCCAACGTCCTGACTTTC. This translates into CASSLHGQGTSGANVLTF. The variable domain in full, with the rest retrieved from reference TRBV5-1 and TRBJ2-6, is KAGVTQTPRYLIKTRGQQVTLSCSPISGHRSVSWYQQTPGQGLQFLFEYFSETQRNKGNFPGRFSGRQFSNSRSEMNVSTLELGDSALYLCASSLHGQGTSGANVLTFGAGSRLTVL.

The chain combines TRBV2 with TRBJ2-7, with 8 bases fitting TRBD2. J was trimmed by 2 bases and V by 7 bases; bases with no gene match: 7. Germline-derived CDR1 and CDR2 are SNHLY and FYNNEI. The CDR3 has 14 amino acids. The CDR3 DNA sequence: TGTGCCAGCATTAAGCGGGGGCCTACCTACGAGCAGTACTTC. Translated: CASIKRGPTYEQYF.

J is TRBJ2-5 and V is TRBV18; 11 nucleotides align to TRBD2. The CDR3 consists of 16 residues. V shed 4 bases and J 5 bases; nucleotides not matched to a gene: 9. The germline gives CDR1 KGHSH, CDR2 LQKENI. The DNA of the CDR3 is TGTGCCAGCTCACTGGAACTAGCGGGAGTCTGGGAGACCCAGTACTTC. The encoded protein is CASSLELAGVWETQYF. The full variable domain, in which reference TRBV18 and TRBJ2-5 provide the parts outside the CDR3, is NAGVMQNPRHLVRRRGQEARLRCSPMKGHSHVYWYRQLPEEGLKFMVYLQKENIIDESGMPKERFSAEFPKEGPSILRIQQVVRGDSAAYFCASSLELAGVWETQYFGPGTRLLVL.

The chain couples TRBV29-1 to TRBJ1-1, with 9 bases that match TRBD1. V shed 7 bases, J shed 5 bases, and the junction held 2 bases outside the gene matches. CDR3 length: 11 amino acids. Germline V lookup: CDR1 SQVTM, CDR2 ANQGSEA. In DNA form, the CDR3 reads TGCAGCGCGGGGACAGGGACTGAAGCTTTCTTT. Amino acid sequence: CSAGTGTEAFF.

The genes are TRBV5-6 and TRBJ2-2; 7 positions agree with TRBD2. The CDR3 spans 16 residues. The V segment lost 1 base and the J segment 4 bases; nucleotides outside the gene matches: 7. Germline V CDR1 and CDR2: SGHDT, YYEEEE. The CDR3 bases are TGTGCCAGCAGCTTGTACGGGGGGTCGGGCACCGGGGAGCTGTTTTTT. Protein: CASSLYGGSGTGELFF. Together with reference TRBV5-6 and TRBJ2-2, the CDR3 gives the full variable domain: DAGVTQSPTHLIKTRGQQVTLRCSPKSGHDTVSWYQQALGQGPQFIFQYYEEEERQRGNFPDRFSGHQFPNYSSELNVNALLLGDSALYLCASSLYGGSGTGELFFGEGSRLTVL.

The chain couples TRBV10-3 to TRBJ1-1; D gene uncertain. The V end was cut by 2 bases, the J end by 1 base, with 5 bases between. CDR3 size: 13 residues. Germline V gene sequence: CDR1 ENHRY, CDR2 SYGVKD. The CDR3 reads CAISETGNTEAFF. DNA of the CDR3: TGTGCCATCAGTGAGACGGGGAACACTGAAGCTTTCTTT.

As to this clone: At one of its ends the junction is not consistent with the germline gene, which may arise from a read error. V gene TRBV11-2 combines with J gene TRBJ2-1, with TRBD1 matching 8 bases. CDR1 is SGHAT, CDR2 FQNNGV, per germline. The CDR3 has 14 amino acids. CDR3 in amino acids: CASSLALEGQARLF. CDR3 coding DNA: TGTGCCAGCAGCTTAGCGTTGGAGGGACAGGCTAGGCTCTTC.

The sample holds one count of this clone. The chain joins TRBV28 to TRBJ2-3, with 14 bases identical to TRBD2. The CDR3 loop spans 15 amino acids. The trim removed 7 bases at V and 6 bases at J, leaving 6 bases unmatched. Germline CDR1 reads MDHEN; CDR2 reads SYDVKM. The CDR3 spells CASKGLAGGGDTQYF. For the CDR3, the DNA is TGTGCCAGCAAAGGACTAGCGGGAGGAGGGGATACGCAGTATTTT. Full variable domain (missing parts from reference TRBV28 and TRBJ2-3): DVKVTQSSRYLVKRTGEKVFLECVQDMDHENMFWYRQDPGLGLRLIYFSYDVKMKEKGDIPEGYSVSREKKERFSLILESASTNQTSMYLCASKGLAGGGDTQYFGPGTRLTVL.

The CDR3 reads CASSDRDRGPRGYTF. CDR3 sequence (DNA): TGTGCCAGCAGCGACCGGGACAGGGGGCCGAGGGGCTACACCTTC. The V call is TRBV9, the J call TRBJ1-2, with 12 bases matching TRBD1. The CDR3 has 15 residues. V lost 3 bases to trimming and J lost 8 bases; unmatched junction nucleotides: 8. In germline, CDR1 is SGDLS, CDR2 YYNGEE. The complete variable domain, with remaining parts taken from reference TRBV9 and TRBJ1-2, reads DSGVTQTPKHLITATGQRVTLRCSPRSGDLSVYWYQQSLDQGLQFLIQYYNGEERAKGNILERFSAQQFPDLHSELNLSSLELGDSALYFCASSDRDRGPRGYTFGSGTRLTVV.

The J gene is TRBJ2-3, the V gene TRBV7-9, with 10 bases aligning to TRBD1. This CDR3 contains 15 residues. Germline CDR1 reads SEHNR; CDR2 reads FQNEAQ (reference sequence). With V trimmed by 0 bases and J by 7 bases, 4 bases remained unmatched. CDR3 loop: CASSLAGQGIHTQYF. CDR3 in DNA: TGTGCCAGCAGCTTAGCGGGACAGGGGATACATACGCAGTATTTT.

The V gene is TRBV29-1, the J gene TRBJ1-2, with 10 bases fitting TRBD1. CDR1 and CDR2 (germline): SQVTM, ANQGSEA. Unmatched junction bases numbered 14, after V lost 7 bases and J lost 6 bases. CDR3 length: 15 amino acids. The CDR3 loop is CSAWTGGFQTNGYTF. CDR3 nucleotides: TGCAGCGCTTGGACAGGGGGTTTCCAAACTAATGGCTACACCTTC.

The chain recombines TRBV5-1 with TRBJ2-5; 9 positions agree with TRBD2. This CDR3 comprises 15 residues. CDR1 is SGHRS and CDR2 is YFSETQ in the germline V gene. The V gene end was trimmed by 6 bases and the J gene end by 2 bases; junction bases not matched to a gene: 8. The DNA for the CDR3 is TGCGCCAGCAAAAGCGCTAGCGGGGTTCAAGAGACCCAGTACTTC. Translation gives CASKSASGVQETQYF.

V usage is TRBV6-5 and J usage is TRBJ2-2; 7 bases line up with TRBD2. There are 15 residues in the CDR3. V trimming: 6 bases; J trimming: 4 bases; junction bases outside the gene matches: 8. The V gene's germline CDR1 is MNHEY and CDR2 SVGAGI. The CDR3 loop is CASSRWTSSTGELFF. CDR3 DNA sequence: TGTGCCAGCAGCCGGTGGACTAGTAGCACCGGGGAGCTGTTTTTT.

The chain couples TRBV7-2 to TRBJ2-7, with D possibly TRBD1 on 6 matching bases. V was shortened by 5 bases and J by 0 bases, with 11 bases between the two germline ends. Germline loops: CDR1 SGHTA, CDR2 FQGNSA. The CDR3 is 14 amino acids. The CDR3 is CASSSQGISYEQYF. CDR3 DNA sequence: TGTGCCAGCAGCAGCCAGGGGATCTCCTACGAGCAGTACTTC.

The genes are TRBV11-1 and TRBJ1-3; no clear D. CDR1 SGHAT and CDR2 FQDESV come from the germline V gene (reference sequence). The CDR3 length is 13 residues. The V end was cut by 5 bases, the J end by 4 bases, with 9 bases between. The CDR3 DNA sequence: TGTGCCAGCAGCGCCTCTCTAGGAAACACCATATATTTT. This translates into CASSASLGNTIYF.

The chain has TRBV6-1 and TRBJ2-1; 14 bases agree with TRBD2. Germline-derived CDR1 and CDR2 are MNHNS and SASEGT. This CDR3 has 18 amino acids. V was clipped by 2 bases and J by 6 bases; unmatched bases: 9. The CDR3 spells CASSERLAGGRGGNEQFF. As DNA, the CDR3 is TGTGCCAGCAGTGAAAGACTAGCGGGGGGGCGGGGTGGCAATGAGCAGTTCTTC.

The CDR3 spells CASSPRRGVNTEAFF. The CDR3 nucleotides are TGTGCCAGCAGTCCCAGGCGCGGGGTGAACACTGAAGCTTTCTTT. This chain joins TRBV6-5 and TRBJ1-1; D gene uncertain. The CDR3 is 15 amino acids. Trimming left V 5 bases short and J 0 bases short, with 13 bases between. Germline-derived CDR1 and CDR2 are MNHEY and SVGAGI.

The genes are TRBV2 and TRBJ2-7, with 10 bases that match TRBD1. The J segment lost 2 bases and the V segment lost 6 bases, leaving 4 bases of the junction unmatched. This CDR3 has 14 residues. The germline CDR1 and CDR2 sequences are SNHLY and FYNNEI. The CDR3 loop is CASRPGTGAYEQYF. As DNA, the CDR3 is TGTGCCAGCAGGCCCGGGACAGGGGCCTACGAGCAGTACTTC.

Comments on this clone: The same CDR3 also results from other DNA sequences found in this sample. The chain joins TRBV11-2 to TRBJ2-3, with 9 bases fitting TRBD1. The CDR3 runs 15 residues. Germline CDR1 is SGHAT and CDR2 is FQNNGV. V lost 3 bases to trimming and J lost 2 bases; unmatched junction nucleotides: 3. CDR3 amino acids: CASSLGQGNTDTQYF. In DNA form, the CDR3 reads TGTGCCAGCAGCTTGGGACAGGGTAACACAGATACGCAGTATTTT.

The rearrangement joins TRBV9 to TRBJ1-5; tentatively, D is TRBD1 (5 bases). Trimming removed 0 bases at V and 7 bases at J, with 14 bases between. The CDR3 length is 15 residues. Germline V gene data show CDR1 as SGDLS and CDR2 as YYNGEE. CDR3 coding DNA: TGTGCCAGCAGCGTAGGGGGAGGGGTAGGGCAGCCCCAGCATTTT. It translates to CASSVGGGVGQPQHF.

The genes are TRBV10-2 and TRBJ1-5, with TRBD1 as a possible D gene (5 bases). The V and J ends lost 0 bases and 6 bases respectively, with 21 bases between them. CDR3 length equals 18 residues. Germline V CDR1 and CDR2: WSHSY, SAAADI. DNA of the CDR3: TGCGCCAGCAGTGAGTCTAGTCGGGGGATGAGATTATTTCAGCCCCAGCATTTT. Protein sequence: CASSESSRGMRLFQPQHF.